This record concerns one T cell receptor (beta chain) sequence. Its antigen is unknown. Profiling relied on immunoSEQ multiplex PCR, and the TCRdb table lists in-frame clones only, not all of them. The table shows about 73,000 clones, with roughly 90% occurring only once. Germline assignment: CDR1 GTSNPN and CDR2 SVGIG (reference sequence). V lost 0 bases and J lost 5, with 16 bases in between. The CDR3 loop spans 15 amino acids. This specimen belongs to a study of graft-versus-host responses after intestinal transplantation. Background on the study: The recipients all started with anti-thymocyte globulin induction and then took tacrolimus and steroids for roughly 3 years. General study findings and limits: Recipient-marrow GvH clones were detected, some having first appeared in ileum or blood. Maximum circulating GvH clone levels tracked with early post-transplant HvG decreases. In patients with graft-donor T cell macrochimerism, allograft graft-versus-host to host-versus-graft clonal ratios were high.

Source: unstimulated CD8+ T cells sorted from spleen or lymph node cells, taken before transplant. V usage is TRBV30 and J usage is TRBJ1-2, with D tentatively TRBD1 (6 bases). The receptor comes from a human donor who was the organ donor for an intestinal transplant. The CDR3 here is CAWSVLGLQGYGYTF. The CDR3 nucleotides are TGTGCCTGGAGTGTACTGGGCCTACAGGGTTATGGCTACACCTTC.